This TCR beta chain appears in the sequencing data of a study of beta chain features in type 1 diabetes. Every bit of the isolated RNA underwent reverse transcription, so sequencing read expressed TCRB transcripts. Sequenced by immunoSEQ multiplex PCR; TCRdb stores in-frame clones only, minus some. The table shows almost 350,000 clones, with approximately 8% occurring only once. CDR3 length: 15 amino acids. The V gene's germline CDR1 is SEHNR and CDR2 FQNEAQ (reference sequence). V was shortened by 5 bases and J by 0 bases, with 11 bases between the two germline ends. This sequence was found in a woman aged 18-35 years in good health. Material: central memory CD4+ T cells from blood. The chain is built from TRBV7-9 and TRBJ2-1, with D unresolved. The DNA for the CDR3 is TGTGCCAGCAGCCTCGACCCCGGCTCCTACAATGAGCAGTTCTTC. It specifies CASSLDPGSYNEQFF.